Only one count was recorded for the clone carrying this TCR beta chain. The record originates from a study of cytomegalovirus exposure and HLA in healthy donors. The PCR made use of 60 Vbeta and 13 Jbeta primers. Measured with immunoSEQ multiplex PCR; TCRdb has only the in-frame clones, and not every one. The table includes around 140,000 clones, approximately 78% detected once. Material: PBMCs. The clonotype was recovered from a female donor in good health and CMV-seronegative.

The CDR3 sequence: CASSPLFGTGIQETQYF. CDR3 in DNA: TGTGCCAGCAGTCCCCTCTTCGGGACAGGGATCCAAGAGACCCAGTACTTC. This chain joins TRBV27 and TRBJ2-5; TRBD1 matches 9 bases. In germline, CDR1 is MNHEY, CDR2 SMNVEV (reference sequence). This CDR3 has 17 amino acids. The V and J ends lost 5 bases and 1 base, in that order; junction bases with no gene match: 11.